These 5 T cell receptor beta chains were all obtained from the same sample, sequenced in a study of long-term antiretroviral therapy in people with HIV. The run of the v3.0 immunoSEQ assay was at survey level. Profiling relied on immunoSEQ multiplex PCR, and the TCRdb table lists in-frame clones only, not all of them. This table holds about 33,000 clones, about three quarters found once. The source material was unsorted PBMCs, sampled 3.1 years after starting antiretroviral therapy. The receptors shown here come from a woman aged 45-65 years with HIV.

The rearrangement joins TRBV18 to TRBJ2-1, with 7 bases that match TRBD1. V gave up 6 bases and J gave up 8 bases; unmatched junction bases: 7. Germline V gene lookup returns CDR1 KGHSH and CDR2 LQKENI. CDR3 length equals 13 residues. The DNA of the CDR3 is TGTGCCAGCTCGCGACAGGGCAGCGATGAGCAGTTCTTC. Translated: CASSRQGSDEQFF.

The chain has TRBV5-4 and TRBJ2-1, with 8 bases fitting TRBD1. V shed 2 bases and J 3 bases; nucleotides not matched to a gene: 4. CDR1 is SGHNT, CDR2 YYREEE, per germline (reference sequence). The CDR3 covers 15 residues. The CDR3 sequence: CASSLGQGGYNEQFF. CDR3 nucleotide sequence: TGTGCCAGCAGCTTAGGACAGGGCGGCTACAATGAGCAGTTCTTC.

Written as DNA, the CDR3 is TGTGCCAGCAGTTACTCGTGGTCCGGGTTTGGAAACACCATATATTTT. Translating gives CASSYSWSGFGNTIYF. The rearrangement links TRBV6-5 to TRBJ1-3; the D is unclear. Germline V gene lookup returns CDR1 MNHEY and CDR2 SVGAGI. Trimming pared 0 bases from V and 3 bases from J, leaving 12 bases between. The CDR3 consists of 16 residues.

This sequence joins TRBV10-3 and TRBJ1-1; the D gene is possibly TRBD1 (6 bases). This CDR3 has 15 residues. V lost 3 bases and J lost 7, with 18 bases in between. Per germline, CDR1 ENHRY and CDR2 SYGVKD. This CDR3 is CAISDGRAGVGEAFF. The CDR3 DNA follows: TGTGCCATCAGTGACGGTAGGGCAGGGGTGGGTGAAGCTTTCTTT.

This sequence joins TRBV6-1 and TRBJ1-2, with D perhaps matching TRBD1 (5 bases). The CDR3 has 10 amino acids. Trimming took 10 bases from V and 5 from J, leaving 8 bases between them. Germline CDR1 and CDR2: MNHNS and SASEGT. DNA of the CDR3: TGTGCCAACCAGGGATATGGCTACACCTTC. Translating gives CANQGYGYTF.